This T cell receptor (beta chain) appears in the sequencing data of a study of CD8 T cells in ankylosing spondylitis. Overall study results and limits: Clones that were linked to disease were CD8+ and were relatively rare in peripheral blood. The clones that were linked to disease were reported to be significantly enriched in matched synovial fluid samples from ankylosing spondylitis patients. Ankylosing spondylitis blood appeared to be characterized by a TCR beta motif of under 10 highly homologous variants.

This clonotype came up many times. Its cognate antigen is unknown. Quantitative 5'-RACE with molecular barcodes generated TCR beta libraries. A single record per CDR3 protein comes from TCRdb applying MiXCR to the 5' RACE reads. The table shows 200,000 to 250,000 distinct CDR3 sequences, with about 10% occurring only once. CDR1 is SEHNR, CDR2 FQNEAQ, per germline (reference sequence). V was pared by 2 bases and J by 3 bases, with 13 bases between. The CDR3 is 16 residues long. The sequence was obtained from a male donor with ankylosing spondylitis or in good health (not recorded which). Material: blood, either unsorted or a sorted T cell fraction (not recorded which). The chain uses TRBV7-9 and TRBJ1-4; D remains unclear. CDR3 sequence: CASSLIYETSNEKLFF. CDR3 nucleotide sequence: TGTGCCAGCAGCTTAATATACGAGACCTCTAATGAAAAACTGTTTTTT.